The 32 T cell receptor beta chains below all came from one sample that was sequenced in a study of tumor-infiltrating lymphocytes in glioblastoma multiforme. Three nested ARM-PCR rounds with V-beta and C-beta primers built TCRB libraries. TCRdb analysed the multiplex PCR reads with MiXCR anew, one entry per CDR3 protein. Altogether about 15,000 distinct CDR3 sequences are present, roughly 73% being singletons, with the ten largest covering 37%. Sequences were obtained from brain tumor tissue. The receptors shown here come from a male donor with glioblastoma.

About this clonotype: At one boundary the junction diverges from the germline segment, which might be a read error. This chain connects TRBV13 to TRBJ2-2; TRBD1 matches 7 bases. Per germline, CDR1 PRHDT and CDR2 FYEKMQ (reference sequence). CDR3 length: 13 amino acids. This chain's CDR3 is CASSFPRQGALSF. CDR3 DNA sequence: TGTGCCAGCAGCTTCCCACGACAGGGCGCGCTGTCTTTT.

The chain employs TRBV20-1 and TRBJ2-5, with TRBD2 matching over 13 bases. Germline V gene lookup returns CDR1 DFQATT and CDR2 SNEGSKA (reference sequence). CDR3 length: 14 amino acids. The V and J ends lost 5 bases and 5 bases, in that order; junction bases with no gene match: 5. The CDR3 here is CSALSTSGRETQYF. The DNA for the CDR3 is TGCAGTGCTCTCTCGACTAGCGGGAGGGAGACCCAGTACTTC.

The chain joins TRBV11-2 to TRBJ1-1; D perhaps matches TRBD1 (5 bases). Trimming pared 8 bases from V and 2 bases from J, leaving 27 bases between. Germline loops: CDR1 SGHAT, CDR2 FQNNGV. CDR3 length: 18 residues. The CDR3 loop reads CASGPGGTGAEANTEAFF. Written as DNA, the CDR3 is TGTGCCAGCGGCCCTGGTGGAACCGGGGCAGAGGCTAACACTGAAGCTTTCTTT.

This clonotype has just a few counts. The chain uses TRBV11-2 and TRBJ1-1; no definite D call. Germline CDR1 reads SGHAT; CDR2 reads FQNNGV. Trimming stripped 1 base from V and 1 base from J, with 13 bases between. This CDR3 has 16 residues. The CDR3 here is CASSLAGGSTNTEAFF. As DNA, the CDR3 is TGTGCCAGCAGCTTAGCGGGCGGGTCTACGAACACTGAAGCTTTCTTT.

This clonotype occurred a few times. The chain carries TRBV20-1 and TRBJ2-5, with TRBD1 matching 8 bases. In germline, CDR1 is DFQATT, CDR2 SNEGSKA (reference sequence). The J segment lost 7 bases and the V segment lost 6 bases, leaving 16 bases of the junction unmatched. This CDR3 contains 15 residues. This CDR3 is CSAESSRGLSGTQYF. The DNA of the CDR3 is TGCAGTGCCGAGAGTAGCAGGGGGCTTAGTGGGACCCAGTACTTC.

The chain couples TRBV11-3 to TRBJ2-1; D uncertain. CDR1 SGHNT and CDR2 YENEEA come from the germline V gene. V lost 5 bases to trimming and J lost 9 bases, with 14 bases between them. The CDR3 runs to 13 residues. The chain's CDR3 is CASSTMGKGEQFF. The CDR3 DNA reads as TGTGCCAGCAGCACGATGGGGAAGGGTGAGCAGTTCTTC.

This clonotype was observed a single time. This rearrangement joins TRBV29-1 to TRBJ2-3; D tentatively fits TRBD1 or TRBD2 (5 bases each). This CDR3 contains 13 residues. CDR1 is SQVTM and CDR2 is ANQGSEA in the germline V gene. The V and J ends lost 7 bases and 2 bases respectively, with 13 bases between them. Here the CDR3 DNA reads TGCAGCGCCCCGGGACCAACCACAGATACGCAGTATTTT. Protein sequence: CSAPGPTTDTQYF.

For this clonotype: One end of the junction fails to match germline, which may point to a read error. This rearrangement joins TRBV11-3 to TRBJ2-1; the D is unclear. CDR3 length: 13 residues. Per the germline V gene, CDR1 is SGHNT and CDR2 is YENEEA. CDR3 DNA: TGTGCCAACAGCTTTAATAACTACAACGAGCAGTTCTTC. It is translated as CANSFNNYNEQFF. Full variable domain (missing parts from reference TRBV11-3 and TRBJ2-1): EAGVVQSPRYKIIEKKQPVAFWCNPISGHNTLYWYLQNLGQGPELLIRYENEEAVDDSQLPKDRFSAERLKGVDSTLKIQPAELGDSAVYLCANSFNNYNEQFFGPGTRLTVL.

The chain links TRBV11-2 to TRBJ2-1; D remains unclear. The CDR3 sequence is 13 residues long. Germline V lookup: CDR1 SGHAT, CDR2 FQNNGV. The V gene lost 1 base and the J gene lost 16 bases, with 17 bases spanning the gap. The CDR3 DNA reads TGTGCCAGCAGCTTAGGTCGAGGCGACTTGCTATTCTTC. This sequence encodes CASSLGRGDLLFF.

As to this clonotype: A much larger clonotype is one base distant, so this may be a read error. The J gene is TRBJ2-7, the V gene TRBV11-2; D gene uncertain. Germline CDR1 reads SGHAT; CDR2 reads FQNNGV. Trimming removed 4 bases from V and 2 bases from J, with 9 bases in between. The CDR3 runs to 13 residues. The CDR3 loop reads CASSSNFAYEQYF. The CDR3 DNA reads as TGTGCCAGCAGCTCGAACTTCGCCTACGAGCAGTACTTC.

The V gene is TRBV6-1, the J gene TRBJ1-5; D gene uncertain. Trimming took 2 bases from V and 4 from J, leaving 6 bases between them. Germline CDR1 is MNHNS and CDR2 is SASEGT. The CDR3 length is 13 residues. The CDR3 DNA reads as TGTGCCAGCAGTGAATGGAGAAATCAGCCCCAGCATTTT. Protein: CASSEWRNQPQHF.

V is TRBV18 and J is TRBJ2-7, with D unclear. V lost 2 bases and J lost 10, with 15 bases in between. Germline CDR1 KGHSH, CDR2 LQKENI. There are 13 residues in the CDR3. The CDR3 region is CASSPSPSYYQYF. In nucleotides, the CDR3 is TGTGCCAGCTCACCAAGCCCCTCCTACTACCAGTACTTC.

The CDR3 spells CASTKNDGRLYGYTF. DNA of the CDR3: TGTGCCAGCACCAAAAACGATGGCAGACTGTATGGCTACACCTTC. The V and J genes are TRBV5-4 and TRBJ1-2; D remains ambiguous. V lost 6 bases to trimming and J lost 5 bases, with 20 bases between them. The CDR3 runs to 15 residues. CDR1 SGHNT and CDR2 YYREEE come from the germline V gene (reference sequence).

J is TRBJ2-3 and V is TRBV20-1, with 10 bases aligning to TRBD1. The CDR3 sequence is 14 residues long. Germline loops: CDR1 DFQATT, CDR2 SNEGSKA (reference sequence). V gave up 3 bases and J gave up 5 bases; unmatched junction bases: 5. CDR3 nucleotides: TGCAGTGCTAGCTCGGACAGGGGGAGAGATACGCAGTATTTT. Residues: CSASSDRGRDTQYF.

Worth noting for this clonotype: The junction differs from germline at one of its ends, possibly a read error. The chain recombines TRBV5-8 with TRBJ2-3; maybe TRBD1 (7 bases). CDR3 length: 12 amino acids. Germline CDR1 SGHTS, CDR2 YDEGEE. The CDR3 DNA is TGTGCCAGCTGCCGGGGGACAGATATGCAGTATTTT. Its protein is CASCRGTDMQYF.

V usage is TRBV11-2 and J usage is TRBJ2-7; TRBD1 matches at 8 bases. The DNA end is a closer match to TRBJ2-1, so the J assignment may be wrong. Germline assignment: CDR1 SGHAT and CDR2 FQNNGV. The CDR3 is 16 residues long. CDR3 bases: TGTGCCAGCAGCTTATGCGCAGGGGGCCGTTACAATGAGCAGTTCTTC. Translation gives CASSLCAGGRYNEQFF.

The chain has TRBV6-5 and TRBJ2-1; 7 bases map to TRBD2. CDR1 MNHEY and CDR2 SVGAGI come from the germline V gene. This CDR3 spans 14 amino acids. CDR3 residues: CASGSGVSGYEQFF. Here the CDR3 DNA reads TGTGCTAGCGGGTCGGGCGTGAGTGGCTATGAGCAGTTCTTC.

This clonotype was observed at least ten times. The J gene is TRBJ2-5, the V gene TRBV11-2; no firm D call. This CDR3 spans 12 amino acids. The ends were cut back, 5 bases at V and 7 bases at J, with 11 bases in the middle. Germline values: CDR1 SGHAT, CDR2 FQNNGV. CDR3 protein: CASSPEMATQYF. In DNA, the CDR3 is TGTGCCAGCAGCCCAGAGATGGCGACCCAGTACTTC.

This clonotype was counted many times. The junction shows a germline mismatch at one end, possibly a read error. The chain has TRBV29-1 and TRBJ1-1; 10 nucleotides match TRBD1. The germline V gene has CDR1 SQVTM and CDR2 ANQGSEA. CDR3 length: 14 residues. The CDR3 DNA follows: TGCAGCGTTAGCCTTTGGGACAGGGGTTCTGAAGCATTCTTT. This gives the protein CSVSLWDRGSEAFF.

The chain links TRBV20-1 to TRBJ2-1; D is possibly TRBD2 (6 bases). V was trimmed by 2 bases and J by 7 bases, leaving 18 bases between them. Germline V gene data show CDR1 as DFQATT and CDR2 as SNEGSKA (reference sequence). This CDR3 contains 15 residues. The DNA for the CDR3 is TGCAGTGCTAGACGGACTAACGGGAGATGGAATGAGCAGTTCTTC. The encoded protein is CSARRTNGRWNEQFF.

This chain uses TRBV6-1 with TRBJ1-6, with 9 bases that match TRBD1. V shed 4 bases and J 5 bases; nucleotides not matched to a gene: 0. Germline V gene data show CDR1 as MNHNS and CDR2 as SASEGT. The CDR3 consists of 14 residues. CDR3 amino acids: CASSGQGDNSPLHF. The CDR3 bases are TGTGCCAGCAGTGGACAGGGGGATAATTCACCCCTCCACTTT.

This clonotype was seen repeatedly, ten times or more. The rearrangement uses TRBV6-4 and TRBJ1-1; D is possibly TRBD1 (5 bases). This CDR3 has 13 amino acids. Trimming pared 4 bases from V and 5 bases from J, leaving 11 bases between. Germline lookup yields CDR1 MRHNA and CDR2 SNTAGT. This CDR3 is CASSVHHRTEAFF. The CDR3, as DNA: TGTGCCAGCAGTGTACATCACAGGACTGAAGCTTTCTTT.

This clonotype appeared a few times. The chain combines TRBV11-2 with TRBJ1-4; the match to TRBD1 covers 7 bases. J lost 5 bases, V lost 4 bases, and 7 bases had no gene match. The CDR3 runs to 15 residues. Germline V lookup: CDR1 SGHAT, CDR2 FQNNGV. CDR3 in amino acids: CASSSPRTGNEKLFF. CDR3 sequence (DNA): TGTGCCAGCAGCTCTCCTAGGACAGGAAATGAAAAACTGTTTTTT.

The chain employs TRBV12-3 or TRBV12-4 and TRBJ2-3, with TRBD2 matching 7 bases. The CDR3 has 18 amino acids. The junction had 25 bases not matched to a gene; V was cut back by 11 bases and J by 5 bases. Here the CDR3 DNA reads TGTGCCTGCGGAACCGGACTAACGGGAGGCAAAAGGCGAGATACGCAGTATTTT. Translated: CACGTGLTGGKRRDTQYF.

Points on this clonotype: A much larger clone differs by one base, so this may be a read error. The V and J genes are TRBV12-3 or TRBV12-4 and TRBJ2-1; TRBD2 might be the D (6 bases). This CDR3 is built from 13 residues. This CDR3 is CASSLGRVNEQLF. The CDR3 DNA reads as TGTGCCAGCAGTTTAGGGAGGGTCAATGAGCAGCTCTTC.

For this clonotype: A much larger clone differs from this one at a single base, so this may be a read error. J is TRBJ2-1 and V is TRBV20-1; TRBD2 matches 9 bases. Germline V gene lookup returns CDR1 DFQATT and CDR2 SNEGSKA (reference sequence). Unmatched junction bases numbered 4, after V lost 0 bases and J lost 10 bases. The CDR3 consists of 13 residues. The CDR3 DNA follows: TGCAGTGCTAGAGATCCTAGCGGGACCGAGCAGTTCTTC. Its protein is CSARDPSGTEQFF.

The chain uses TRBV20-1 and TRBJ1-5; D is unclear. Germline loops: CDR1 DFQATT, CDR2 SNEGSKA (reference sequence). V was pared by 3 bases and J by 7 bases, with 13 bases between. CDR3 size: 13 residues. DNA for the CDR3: TGCAGTGCTAGCGACTCTACGGGGCAGCCCCAGCATTTT. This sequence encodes CSASDSTGQPQHF.

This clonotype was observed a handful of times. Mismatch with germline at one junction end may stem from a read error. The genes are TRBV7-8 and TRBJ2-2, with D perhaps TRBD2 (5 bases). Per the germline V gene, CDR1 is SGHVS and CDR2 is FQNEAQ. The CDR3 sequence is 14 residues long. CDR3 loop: CASSTRHGTGKLFF. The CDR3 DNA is TGTGCCAGCAGCACCCGACATGGAACCGGGAAGCTGTTTTTT.

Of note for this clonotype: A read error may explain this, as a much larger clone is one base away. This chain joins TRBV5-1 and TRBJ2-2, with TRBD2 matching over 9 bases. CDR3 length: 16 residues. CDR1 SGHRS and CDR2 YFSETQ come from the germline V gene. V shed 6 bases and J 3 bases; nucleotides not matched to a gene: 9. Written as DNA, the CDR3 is TGCGCCAGCATCTTCGGGACTAGCACGGACACCGGGGAGCTGTTTTTT. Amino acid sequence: CASIFGTSTDTGELFF.

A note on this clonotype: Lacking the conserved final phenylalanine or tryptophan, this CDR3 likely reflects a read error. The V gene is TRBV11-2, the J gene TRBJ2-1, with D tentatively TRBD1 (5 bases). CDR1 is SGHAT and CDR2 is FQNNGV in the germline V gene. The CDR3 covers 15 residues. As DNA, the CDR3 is TGCGCCAGCAGCTTAGCCCCCCTCAGGGTCAATGTGCAGTTCATC. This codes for CASSLAPLRVNVQFI.

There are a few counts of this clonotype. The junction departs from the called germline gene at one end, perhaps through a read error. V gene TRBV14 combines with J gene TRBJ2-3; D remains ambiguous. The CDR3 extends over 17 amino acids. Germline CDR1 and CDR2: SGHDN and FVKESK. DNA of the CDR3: TGCGCCAGCTGCCAAGATACGGCGCGGTCTAGCACAGATACGCAGTATTTT. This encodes CASCQDTARSSTDTQYF. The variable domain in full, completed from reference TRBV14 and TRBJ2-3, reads EAGVTQFPSHSVIEKGQTVTLRCDPISGHDNLYWYRRVMGKEIKFLLHFVKESKQDESGMPNNRFLAERTGGTYSTLKVQPAELEDSGVYFCASCQDTARSSTDTQYFGPGTRLTVL.

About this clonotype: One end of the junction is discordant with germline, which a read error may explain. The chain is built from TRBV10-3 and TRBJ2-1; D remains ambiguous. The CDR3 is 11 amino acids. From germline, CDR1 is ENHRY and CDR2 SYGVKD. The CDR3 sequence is CVISDGNEEFF. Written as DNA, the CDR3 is TGCGTCATCAGTGATGGCAATGAGGAGTTCTTC.